This passage covers 10 T cell receptor beta chains from one sample sequenced in a study of blood T cell repertoires in COVID-19. TCRdb's table, derived via immunoSEQ multiplex PCR, lists solely in-frame clones and lacks some. Of under 300,000 clones in the sample, more than 80% are singletons; the top ten hold around 5.9%. The sample was peripheral blood. The source is a human donor in a cohort sampled during active COVID-19.

V and J are TRBV7-9 and TRBJ2-7; tentative D call: TRBD1 (6 bases). CDR1 is SEHNR, CDR2 FQNEAQ, per germline (reference sequence). This CDR3 region has 16 residues. V was trimmed by 2 bases and J by 3 bases, leaving 17 bases between them. As DNA, the CDR3 is TGTGCCAGCAGCTTACAGGGGAAGGAGACACGCTACGAGCAGTACTTC. Translation gives CASSLQGKETRYEQYF.

This clone occurred many times. The genes are TRBV29-1 and TRBJ1-1, with a possible D match to TRBD1 (6 bases). V was trimmed by 6 bases and J by 2 bases, leaving 13 bases between them. CDR3 length: 13 residues. Germline V gene data show CDR1 as SQVTM and CDR2 as ANQGSEA. The DNA of the CDR3 is TGCAGCGTGTATTCGGACAGCAACACTGAAGCTTTCTTT. Protein sequence: CSVYSDSNTEAFF. The complete variable domain, with remaining parts taken from reference TRBV29-1 and TRBJ1-1, reads SAVISQKPSRDICQRGTSLTIQCQVDSQVTMMFWYRQQPGQSLTLIATANQGSEATYESGFVIDKFPISRPNLTFSTLTVSNMSPEDSSIYLCSVYSDSNTEAFFGQGTRLTVV.

Only one count was recorded for this clone. V and J are TRBV29-1 and TRBJ1-4; TRBD1 matches at 10 bases. CDR3 size: 14 residues. V shed 3 bases, J shed 6 bases, and the junction held 4 bases outside the gene matches. CDR1 and CDR2 from the germline V gene are SQVTM and ANQGSEA. For the CDR3, the DNA is TGCAGCGTTGAGGGGACAGGGGATCATGAAAAACTGTTTTTT. Amino acids: CSVEGTGDHEKLFF.

The chain uses TRBV20-1 and TRBJ2-3; 7 positions agree with TRBD1. Losses at the gene ends were 4 bases for V and 11 bases for J; bases not matched to a gene: 6. CDR3 length: 11 amino acids. The germline gives CDR1 DFQATT, CDR2 SNEGSKA (reference sequence). The CDR3 nucleotides read TGCAGTGCTATAAGACAGGGAATGCAGTATTTT. As protein: CSAIRQGMQYF.

CDR3 region: CATGRQGGLNEQFF. DNA of the CDR3: TGTGCCACCGGACGACAGGGAGGCTTGAATGAGCAGTTCTTC. The chain joins TRBV27 to TRBJ2-1; D possibly corresponds to TRBD1 (7 bases). The germline V gene has CDR1 MNHEY and CDR2 SMNVEV (reference sequence). The V gene lost 10 bases and the J gene lost 7 bases, with 20 bases spanning the gap. The CDR3 totals 14 residues.

The chain links TRBV7-2 to TRBJ2-2; 7 bases align to TRBD2. CDR1 SGHTA and CDR2 FQGNSA come from the germline V gene. There are 17 residues in the CDR3. J lost 3 bases, V lost 2 bases, and 9 bases had no gene match. The CDR3 DNA reads TGTGCCAGCAGCTTACACAGCGGGAAATCGTACACCGGGGAGCTGTTTTTT. Protein sequence: CASSLHSGKSYTGELFF.

The rearrangement joins TRBV19 to TRBJ2-5; no reliable D call. This CDR3 has 14 amino acids. Germline V gene lookup returns CDR1 LNHDA and CDR2 SQIVND (reference sequence). Trimming pared 4 bases from V and 5 bases from J, leaving 14 bases between. CDR3 sequence: CASSTTSVGETQYF. The CDR3 DNA is TGTGCCAGTAGTACAACCTCCGTCGGGGAGACCCAGTACTTC.

The chain uses TRBV28 and TRBJ1-4; a possible D gene is TRBD1 (6 bases). In germline, CDR1 is MDHEN, CDR2 SYDVKM. V lost 6 bases to trimming and J lost 10 bases, with 18 bases between them. The CDR3 is made up of 14 amino acids. The CDR3 DNA is TGTGCCAGCAGCCCAGCGGCAGGGGCGGGAAAACTGTTTTTT. This codes for CASSPAAGAGKLFF.

The rearrangement joins TRBV28 to TRBJ1-2; TRBD1 agrees at 10 bases. This CDR3 is 13 amino acids long. Germline V gene data show CDR1 as MDHEN and CDR2 as SYDVKM. Germline trimming cut 5 bases from V and 6 bases from J; bases unmatched to any gene: 3. CDR3 bases: TGTGCCAGCAGTGACAGGGGGCGGAATGGCTACACCTTC. It encodes CASSDRGRNGYTF.

This clone has just one count. The chain recombines TRBV6-5 with TRBJ2-7; TRBD2 might be the D (6 bases). The germline CDR1 and CDR2 sequences are MNHEY and SVGAGI. With 7 bases removed from V and 2 bases from J, the gap between germline ends came to 15 bases. CDR3 length: 14 amino acids. The CDR3 reads CASTTWGEAYEQYF. In nucleotides, the CDR3 is TGTGCCAGCACTACCTGGGGGGAGGCCTACGAGCAGTACTTC.